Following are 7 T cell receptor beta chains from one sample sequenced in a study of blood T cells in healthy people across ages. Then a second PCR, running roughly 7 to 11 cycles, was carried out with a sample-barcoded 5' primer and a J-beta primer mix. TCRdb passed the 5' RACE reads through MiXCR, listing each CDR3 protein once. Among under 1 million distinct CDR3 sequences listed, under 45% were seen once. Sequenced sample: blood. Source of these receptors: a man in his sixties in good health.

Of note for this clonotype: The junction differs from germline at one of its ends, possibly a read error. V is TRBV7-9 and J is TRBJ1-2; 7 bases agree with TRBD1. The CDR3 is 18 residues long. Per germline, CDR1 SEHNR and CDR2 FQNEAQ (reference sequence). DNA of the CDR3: TGTTCCAGCAGCCAACTAGGCCCGGACAGGAGCGTTAACTATGGCTACACCTTC. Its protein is CSSSQLGPDRSVNYGYTF.

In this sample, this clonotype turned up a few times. The CDR3 reads CASSARPGPETQYF. DNA of the CDR3: TGTGCCAGCAGCGCAAGACCAGGGCCAGAGACCCAGTACTTC. V gene TRBV7-9 combines with J gene TRBJ2-4, with a possible D match to TRBD1 (5 bases). With the DNA end fitting TRBJ2-5 better, the J assignment may be wrong. CDR3 length equals 14 residues. CDR1 SEHNR and CDR2 FQNEAQ come from the germline V gene (reference sequence).

Here the CDR3 DNA reads TGTGCCAGCATTCCCGGAGAGGGGTTGCAAGAGACCCAGTACTTC. Its translation is CASIPGEGLQETQYF. This rearrangement joins TRBV6-6 to TRBJ2-5; either TRBD1 or TRBD2 may fit D (5 bases each). Germline CDR1 reads MNHNY; CDR2 reads SVGAGI (reference sequence). This CDR3 is 15 amino acids long. Trimming stripped 7 bases from V and 2 bases from J, with 17 bases between.

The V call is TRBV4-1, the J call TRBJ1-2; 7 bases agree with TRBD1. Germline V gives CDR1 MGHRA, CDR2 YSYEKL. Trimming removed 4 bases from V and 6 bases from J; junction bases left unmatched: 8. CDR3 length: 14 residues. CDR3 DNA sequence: TGCGCCAGCAGCCCCGCCGACAGGGAGGATGGCTACACCTTC. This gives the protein CASSPADREDGYTF.

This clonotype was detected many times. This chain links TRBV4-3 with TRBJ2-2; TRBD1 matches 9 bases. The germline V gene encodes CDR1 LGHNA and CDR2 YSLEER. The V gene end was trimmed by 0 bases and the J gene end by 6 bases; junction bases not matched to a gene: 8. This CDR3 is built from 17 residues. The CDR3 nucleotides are TGCGCCAGCAGCCAAGATAGGGGACAGGGAAGGTCCGGGGAGCTGTTTTTT. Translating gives CASSQDRGQGRSGELFF.

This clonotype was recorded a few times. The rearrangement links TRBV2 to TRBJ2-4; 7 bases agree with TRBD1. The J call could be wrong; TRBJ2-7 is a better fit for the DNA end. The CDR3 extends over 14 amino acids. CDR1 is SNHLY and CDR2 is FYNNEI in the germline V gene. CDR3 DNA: TGTGCCAGCAGTGAAAGTGACAGGGCCCACGAGCAGTACTTC. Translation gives CASSESDRAHEQYF.

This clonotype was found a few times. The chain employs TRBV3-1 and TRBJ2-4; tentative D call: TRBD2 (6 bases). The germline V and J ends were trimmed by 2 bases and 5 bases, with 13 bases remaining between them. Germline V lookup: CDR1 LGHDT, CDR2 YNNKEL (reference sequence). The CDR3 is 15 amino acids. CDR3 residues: CASSQPGGLQNIQYF. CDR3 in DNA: TGTGCCAGCAGCCAACCCGGAGGACTACAAAACATTCAGTACTTC.